Below are 12 T cell receptor beta chains sequenced from a single sample in a study of shared clonotypes between healthy human individuals. Clones were read by immunoSEQ multiplex PCR, and TCRdb kept only the in-frame ones, dropping some. Among some 2.3 million clones listed, more than 80% were seen once. Source material: naive CD4+ T cells from PBMCs. Indicated subset: CD45RA+ positively selected. These receptors came from a man younger than 30 in good health. Some clones in this sample may be carry-over from other donors' samples.

The chain is built from TRBV7-9 and TRBJ2-1; TRBD1 is a possible D gene (5 bases). The CDR3 sequence is 12 residues long. Germline V gene sequence: CDR1 SEHNR, CDR2 FQNEAQ (reference sequence). Deletions cut 4 bases from V and 12 bases from J, with 13 bases between. CDR3 in amino acids: CASSSSRVGQFF. In nucleotides, the CDR3 is TGTGCCAGCAGCTCGTCCAGGGTCGGGCAGTTCTTC.

With regard to this clone: Additional DNA sequences in this sample encode the identical CDR3. The V and J genes are TRBV9 and TRBJ2-3, with D tentatively TRBD2 (5 bases). The CDR3 contains 14 residues. Between the trimmed V and J ends, which lost 3 bases and 1 base, there was a span of 9 bases. Germline lookup yields CDR1 SGDLS and CDR2 YYNGEE. The CDR3 reads CASSASSGTDTQYF. The CDR3 DNA reads TGTGCCAGCAGCGCTAGCTCCGGCACAGATACGCAGTATTTT. Full variable domain (missing parts from reference TRBV9 and TRBJ2-3): DSGVTQTPKHLITATGQRVTLRCSPRSGDLSVYWYQQSLDQGLQFLIQYYNGEERAKGNILERFSAQQFPDLHSELNLSSLELGDSALYFCASSASSGTDTQYFGPGTRLTVL.

The table lists this clone with a count of one. The gene calls are TRBV6-5 and TRBJ2-4; D remains unclear. CDR3 size: 13 residues. Trimming took 8 bases from V and 1 from J, leaving 9 bases between them. Looked up from germline, CDR1 is MNHEY and CDR2 is SVGAGI. Written as DNA, the CDR3 is TGTGCCAGCTTTGACTCCGCCAAAAACATTCAGTACTTC. Translation gives CASFDSAKNIQYF.

In its sample, this clone was seen once. The chain is built from TRBV21-1 and TRBJ2-1; the table's TRBD2 call for D was not verified on the DNA. TRBV21-1 is a listed pseudogene. The CDR3 runs 15 residues. The CDR3 nucleotides read TGTGCCAGCAGCAAATGGAGCGGGATTAACAATGAGCAGTTCTTC. This translates into CASSKWSGINNEQFF.

About this clone: Other DNA sequences in the sample encode the same CDR3. The DNA of the CDR3 is TGTGCCAGCAGCCTGGACAGGGGGTCCTACAATGAGCAGTTCTTC. Translated: CASSLDRGSYNEQFF. V and J are TRBV7-3 and TRBJ2-1, with 10 bases fitting TRBD1. CDR3 length equals 15 residues. From germline, CDR1 is SGHTA and CDR2 FQGTGA. The J segment lost 1 base and the V segment lost 5 bases, leaving 2 bases of the junction unmatched.

J is TRBJ1-1 and V is TRBV28, with D hard to call. Germline lookup yields CDR1 MDHEN and CDR2 SYDVKM. There are 12 residues in the CDR3. V lost 3 bases and J 9 bases, leaving 11 bases between the germline ends. The DNA for the CDR3 is TGTGCCAGCAGTTTGAGAGGGCGAAAAGCTTTCTTT. It codes for CASSLRGRKAFF. Full variable domain (rest looked up from reference TRBV28 and TRBJ1-1): DVKVTQSSRYLVKRTGEKVFLECVQDMDHENMFWYRQDPGLGLRLIYFSYDVKMKEKGDIPEGYSVSREKKERFSLILESASTNQTSMYLCASSLRGRKAFFGQGTRLTVV.

This rearrangement joins TRBV9 to TRBJ1-5; D is possibly TRBD1 (5 bases). The CDR3 has 15 residues. Deletions cut 3 bases from V and 7 bases from J, with 17 bases between. Germline CDR1 and CDR2: SGDLS and YYNGEE. The CDR3 loop reads CASSALSGRGQPQHF. The DNA for the CDR3 is TGTGCCAGCAGCGCCCTCTCGGGGCGGGGACAGCCCCAGCATTTT.

The chain carries TRBV5-4 and TRBJ2-1; D is unresolved. Trimming pared 0 bases from V and 5 bases from J, leaving 15 bases between. The CDR3 spans 16 residues. Germline V gives CDR1 SGHNT, CDR2 YYREEE (reference sequence). The CDR3 nucleotides read TGTGCCAGCAGCTTGGGGTCGGAGAAGGGTCACAATGAGCAGTTCTTC. Protein product: CASSLGSEKGHNEQFF.

The rearrangement links TRBV7-3 to TRBJ2-2; no clear D gene. V was clipped by 4 bases and J by 8 bases, with 8 bases between them. In germline, CDR1 is SGHTA, CDR2 FQGTGA. The length of the CDR3 is 12 residues. Written as DNA, the CDR3 is TGTGCCAGCAGCTCTATTTGGGGGGAGCTGTTTTTT. This translates into CASSSIWGELFF.

Regarding this clone: The same CDR3 also results from other DNA sequences found in this sample. J is TRBJ2-2 and V is TRBV5-1; D call uncertain. Germline V gene sequence: CDR1 SGHRS, CDR2 YFSETQ. V lost 2 bases to trimming and J lost 3 bases, with 2 bases between them. CDR3 length: 12 residues. CDR3 loop: CASSFYTGELFF. CDR3 in DNA: TGCGCCAGCAGCTTTTACACCGGGGAGCTGTTTTTT.

This sequence joins TRBV9 and TRBJ2-3; 7 bases map to TRBD1. The CDR3 sequence is 17 residues long. The germline V gene has CDR1 SGDLS and CDR2 YYNGEE. Trimming cost V 3 bases and J 6 bases; bases outside gene matches: 16. This CDR3 is CASSERQGPPRGDTQYF. The CDR3 DNA sequence: TGTGCCAGCAGCGAACGACAGGGACCACCCCGAGGGGATACGCAGTATTTT.

The chain is built from TRBV5-6 and TRBJ1-5; 7 nucleotides line up with TRBD1. The V gene end was trimmed by 0 bases and the J gene end by 13 bases; junction bases not matched to a gene: 7. CDR3 size: 13 residues. The V gene's germline CDR1 is SGHDT and CDR2 YYEEEE. The CDR3 DNA sequence: TGTGCCAGCAGCTTGGGTCAGGGGGGATTGCAGCATTTT. This encodes CASSLGQGGLQHF.